This T cell receptor (beta chain) was found in a study of a mutant IDH1 vaccine in newly diagnosed glioma (dated by TCRdb to 2020 to 2022). For the wider study: Vaccination began 4-6 weeks after radiotherapy alone, or alongside temozolomide cycles in the chemotherapy-containing groups. The roughly 34 treated patients were around 60% male and about 40% female, with a mean age of about 43 years. For exploratory analyses, some 24 treated patients had longitudinal TCRB deep sequencing done wherever samples were available. Peripheral blood samples were drawn at six visits, namely V03 (baseline), V05, V07, V10, V12 and V13. Before enrollment, patients had received standard therapy of radiotherapy alone, temozolomide alone, or radiochemotherapy with temozolomide; most received the combination. Visit V12 was the week-35 safety follow-up and visit V13 was the week-47 end of study. Findings and caveats that apply to the study as a whole: Immune responses induced by the vaccine were seen in approximately 92% of patients across multiple MHC alleles. Availability determined which PBMC samples were chosen for TCRB deep sequencing. The authors stated that sample limitations prevented analyses of patient blood samples from being reproduced. Changes in the top peripheral T cell clonotypes picked up by TCRB sequencing did not appear to be linked to pseudoprogression.

The sample's time point label, in plain terms: week 35, safety follow-up. Every vaccine dose consisted of 300 ug of a 20-mer mutant IDH1 peptide in Montanide, administered subcutaneously together with topical imiquimod. Patients were given eight vaccinations, in weeks 1, 3, 5, 7, 11, 15, 19 and 23, which matched visits V03 through V10. All donors had newly diagnosed IDH1-mutant astrocytomas of WHO grade 3 or 4 that showed loss of nuclear ATRX. The samples were drawn from NOA16, a multicentre, single-arm, open-label phase I trial in Germany that tested a mutant IDH1 peptide vaccine in humans for the first time. Genomic DNA for TCRB sequencing was extracted from EDTA blood using the DNeasy Blood and Tissue Kit. Concerning this clone itself: This clone's antigen is unknown. The record has no base qualities; no much larger clone is one base away.

Libraries were built with the immunoSEQ multiplex PCR assay. Rearranged TCR beta chain sequences were amplified with the hsTCRB Kit following the manufacturer's protocol. Sequencing of TCRB libraries was carried out on an Illumina MiSeq. On the authors' methods: The proprietary platform of the kit vendor was used for demultiplexing, trimming and gene mapping. The table comes from immuneACCESS by way of TCRdb, which keeps in-frame sequences with V and J called. Part of the clones is missing from these tables; in studies checked, under half for an unresolved V gene and the rest for unknown reasons. That table supplies the V and J calls and clone size; D and trimming were determined from the DNA. For this sample the table gives around 60,000 clones, of which approximately 80% were detected only once. The biggest ten clones account for 5.4% of the sample. V gives up 2 bases and J gives up 9 bases, and the segment between their germline ends measures 11 bases. The germline V gene provides CDR1 KGHSH and CDR2 LQKENI. Inclusive of the bounding cysteine and phenylalanine, the CDR3 is 12 residues long. CDR3 DNA only is kept here, 36 bases in frame from base 1.

The sample was PBMCs, taken from a glioma patient whose treatment included an IDH1 peptide vaccine. The chain uses TRBV18 and TRBJ2-7; the D gene is perhaps TRBD2, on 5 matching bases. The sequence came from a man aged 35-49 years with glioma. The encoded CDR3 is CASSPISEGQYF. The DNA sequence follows: TGTGCCAGCTCACCAATATCCGAGGGGCAGTACTTC.